The sequence of this TCR beta chain was determined in a study of cytotoxic CD8 clonotypes in ibrutinib-treated CLL. Broader study findings: With treatment, public clonotypes, which were uncommon, either contracted or remained stable.

Clones were read by immunoSEQ multiplex PCR, and TCRdb kept only the in-frame ones, dropping some. Of 90,000 to 150,000 clones listed, under 70% are singletons. Per germline, CDR1 SGDLS and CDR2 YYNGEE. The CDR3 has 14 amino acids. With 3 bases removed from V and 1 base from J, the gap between germline ends came to 11 bases. Points on this clone: Its antigen remains unidentified.

The sample consisted of PBMCs, taken after 24 months of ibrutinib treatment. The chain joins TRBV9 to TRBJ2-7, with a tentative D call TRBD2 (5 bases). The sequence was obtained from a human donor with chronic lymphocytic leukemia. For the CDR3, the DNA is TGTGCCAGCAGCGCCCGGGATCCATCCTACGAGCAGTACTTC. This translates into CASSARDPSYEQYF. The full variable domain, its missing parts supplied by reference TRBV9 and TRBJ2-7, is DSGVTQTPKHLITATGQRVTLRCSPRSGDLSVYWYQQSLDQGLQFLIQYYNGEERAKGNILERFSAQQFPDLHSELNLSSLELGDSALYFCASSARDPSYEQYFGPGTRLTVT.